The rows below give T cell receptor beta chains drawn from one sample of a study of T cells after somatic rescue of genetic block. Sequencing was performed with immunoSEQ multiplex PCR; in TCRdb, only in-frame clones are kept and a portion is missing. Here the sample spans approximately 100,000 clones, more than 80% being singletons. Material: peripheral blood mononuclear cells (PBMCs). The receptors here all came from a woman younger than 35. Each CDR3 is given with its conserved first and last residue. Each record gives: V gene, clone size, J gene, D gene, CDR3 protein, CDR3 DNA. The D gene is left open where the match is weak. Only part of the rows carry a size: once, few, many, or a class if the clone is expanded.

TRBV29-1,.,TRBJ1-1,.,CSVFNTEAFF,TGCAGCGTTTTCAACACTGAAGCTTTCTTT
TRBV5-1,.,TRBJ1-2,.,CASSWEGRGDGYTF,TGCGCCAGCAGCTGGGAAGGGCGCGGGGATGGCTACACCTTC
TRBV28,.,TRBJ2-2,.,CASSFPGTGELFF,TGTGCCAGCAGTTTCCCAGGGACCGGGGAGCTGTTTTTT
TRBV5-1,few,TRBJ2-7,.,CASSVTGTEQYF,TGCGCCAGCAGCGTAACAGGGACCGAGCAGTACTTC
TRBV19,.,TRBJ2-3,.,CASTDVASTDTQYF,TGTGCCAGTACCGACGTAGCTAGCACAGATACGCAGTATTTT
TRBV7-9,.,TRBJ1-5,.,CASSLGLGNQPQHF,TGTGCCAGCAGCTTAGGACTTGGCAATCAGCCCCAGCATTTT
TRBV30,.,TRBJ2-3,TRBD2,CAWSDLTSGRPDTQYF,TGTGCCTGGAGTGATCTGACTAGCGGGAGGCCAGATACGCAGTATTTT
TRBV7-9,few,TRBJ1-2,.,CASSLVPDGQGYGYTF,TGTGCCAGCAGCTTAGTCCCGGACGGCCAGGGTTATGGCTACACCTTC
TRBV6-6,.,TRBJ2-7,.,CASSPRYEQYF,TGTGCCAGCAGCCCCCGTTACGAGCAGTACTTC
TRBV19,.,TRBJ1-2,.,CASSTATGVNYGYTF,TGTGCCAGTAGTACAGCGACAGGTGTCAACTATGGCTACACCTTC
TRBV18,once,TRBJ2-7,.,CASSPRPDPQYEQYF,TGTGCCAGCTCACCACGACCGGACCCCCAGTACGAGCAGTACTTC
TRBV28,.,TRBJ1-5,TRBD1,CASRTGTGFLSNQPQHF,TGTGCCAGCAGAACCGGGACAGGGTTTCTTAGCAATCAGCCCCAGCATTTT
TRBV5-5,.,TRBJ1-5,.,CASSGRTLSNQPQHF,TGTGCCAGCAGCGGCCGGACACTTAGCAATCAGCCCCAGCATTTT
TRBV27,.,TRBJ1-5,.,CASSFRGRESNQPQHF,TGTGCCAGCAGTTTTAGGGGCAGAGAGAGCAATCAGCCCCAGCATTTT
TRBV19,.,TRBJ1-2,TRBD1,CASSIGGTGDRGWFGYGYTF,TGTGCCAGTAGTATTGGCGGAACTGGAGACAGGGGGTGGTTTGGCTATGGCTACACCTTC
TRBV27,few,TRBJ2-7,TRBD2,CASSPRLAGGTEQYF,TGTGCCAGCAGTCCAAGACTAGCGGGAGGTACCGAGCAGTACTTC
TRBV28,.,TRBJ2-7,TRBD2,CASRRRAGGSYEQYF,TGTGCCAGCCGGAGGAGAGCGGGAGGATCCTACGAGCAGTACTTC
TRBV6-6,.,TRBJ1-1,.,CASSWRTAVGAFF,TGTGCCAGCAGTTGGCGGACGGCGGTGGGAGCTTTCTTT
TRBV28,.,TRBJ1-5,.,CASSSAGNQPQHF,TGTGCCAGCAGTTCGGCCGGCAATCAGCCCCAGCATTTT
TRBV21-1,.,TRBJ1-5,.,CASSKGTANRVLQPQHF,TGTGCCAGCAGCAAAGGAACTGCGAATAGGGTTCTTCAGCCCCAGCATTTT
TRBV28,.,TRBJ2-2,.,CASSLRQGNTGELFF,TGTGCCAGCAGTTTGCGGCAGGGGAACACCGGGGAGCTGTTTTTT
TRBV27,.,TRBJ1-2,TRBD1,CASSLVTGVNYGYTF,TGTGCCAGCAGTTTGGTAACAGGGGTAAACTATGGCTACACCTTC
TRBV25-1,.,TRBJ1-2,.,CASSEGSNYGYTF,TGTGCCAGCAGTGAGGGCTCTAACTATGGCTACACCTTC
TRBV2,.,TRBJ2-4,.,CASSEGTVDYKNIQYF,TGTGCCAGCAGTGAAGGAACTGTAGATTACAAAAACATTCAGTACTTC
TRBV5-1,.,TRBJ2-3,.,CASRKLGGSEDTQYF,TGCGCCAGCCGGAAGCTTGGAGGCAGTGAAGATACGCAGTATTTT
TRBV27,.,TRBJ1-3,.,CASSSLWAGNTIYF,TGTGCCAGCAGCTCTCTTTGGGCAGGAAACACCATATATTTT
TRBV19,.,TRBJ1-1,TRBD1,CAAGGGENTEAFF,TGTGCCGCAGGGGGGGGCGAGAACACTGAAGCTTTCTTT
TRBV4-1,.,TRBJ2-7,.,CASSQGNGQYF,TGCGCCAGCAGCCAGGGGAACGGGCAGTACTTC
TRBV2,.,TRBJ2-4,TRBD1,CASSEAPRTGGCF,TGTGCCAGCAGTGAAGCGCCGCGGACAGGGGGATGCTTC
TRBV4-3,.,TRBJ1-2,.,CASSRIRDTTNYGYTF,TGCGCCAGCAGCCGTATCCGGGACACAACTAACTATGGCTACACCTTC
TRBV5-4,.,TRBJ1-1,TRBD1,CASSKTGGGAAFF,TGTGCCAGCAGCAAAACAGGGGGCGGGGCGGCTTTCTTT
TRBV10-1,.,TRBJ2-1,.,CATTGGAPYNEQFF,TGCGCCACCACGGGCGGGGCCCCTTACAATGAGCAGTTCTTC
TRBV7-6,.,TRBJ2-2,TRBD2,CASSPHPSGGRRELFF,TGTGCCAGCAGCCCTCACCCCAGCGGGGGGCGCCGGGAGCTGTTTTTT
TRBV25-1,once,TRBJ1-5,.,CASSDWGPNQPQHF,TGTGCCAGCAGTGATTGGGGTCCCAATCAGCCCCAGCATTTT
TRBV7-6,.,TRBJ2-7,.,CASSSNPHDGEGSSYEQYF,TGTGCCAGCAGCTCGAACCCCCATGATGGGGAAGGGAGCTCCTACGAGCAGTACTTC
TRBV30,.,TRBJ2-1,.,CAWSSVGSYNEQFF,TGTGCCTGGAGTTCGGTTGGCTCCTACAATGAGCAGTTCTTC
TRBV20-1,.,TRBJ1-1,.,CSATIGTEAFF,TGCAGTGCTACCATTGGCACTGAAGCTTTCTTT
TRBV10-3,.,TRBJ1-1,TRBD1,CAISEMDRAMNTEAFF,TGTGCCATCAGTGAAATGGACAGGGCGATGAACACTGAAGCTTTCTTT
TRBV9,once,TRBJ2-7,.,CASSPRTEYEQYF,TGTGCCAGCAGCCCCCGGACTGAATACGAGCAGTACTTC
TRBV7-3,.,TRBJ2-3,.,CASSPPGPAGDTQYF,TGTGCCAGCAGCCCTCCGGGACCCGCCGGAGATACGCAGTATTTT
TRBV10-3,.,TRBJ2-1,TRBD2,CAISEAPPGLAGYNEQFF,TGTGCCATCAGTGAGGCTCCCCCGGGACTAGCGGGGTACAATGAGCAGTTCTTC
TRBV29-1,.,TRBJ2-1,.,CSVAGAIYNEQFF,TGCAGCGTTGCGGGGGCCATATACAATGAGCAGTTCTTC
TRBV20-1,.,TRBJ2-7,.,CSAIAGTQQYF,TGCAGTGCCATAGCCGGGACACAGCAGTACTTC
TRBV6-6,.,TRBJ2-3,.,CAGGAGATDTQYF,TGTGCCGGCGGGGCAGGGGCAACAGATACGCAGTATTTT
TRBV2,.,TRBJ2-1,TRBD2,CASHTSGAPGYNEQFF,TGTGCCAGCCACACTAGCGGGGCCCCCGGCTACAATGAGCAGTTCTTC
TRBV19,.,TRBJ1-5,.,CASSIVPNQPQHF,TGTGCCAGTAGTATCGTCCCTAATCAGCCCCAGCATTTT
TRBV10-3,.,TRBJ2-1,.,CAISGGGYNEQFF,TGTGCCATCAGTGGGGGCGGATACAATGAGCAGTTCTTC
TRBV2,.,TRBJ1-5,.,CASSERTSRNQPQHF,TGTGCCAGCAGTGAGAGGACATCCCGCAATCAGCCCCAGCATTTT
TRBV7-9,.,TRBJ2-1,TRBD2,CASSPGTSLNNEQFF,TGTGCCAGCAGCCCCGGGACTAGTTTAAACAATGAGCAGTTCTTC